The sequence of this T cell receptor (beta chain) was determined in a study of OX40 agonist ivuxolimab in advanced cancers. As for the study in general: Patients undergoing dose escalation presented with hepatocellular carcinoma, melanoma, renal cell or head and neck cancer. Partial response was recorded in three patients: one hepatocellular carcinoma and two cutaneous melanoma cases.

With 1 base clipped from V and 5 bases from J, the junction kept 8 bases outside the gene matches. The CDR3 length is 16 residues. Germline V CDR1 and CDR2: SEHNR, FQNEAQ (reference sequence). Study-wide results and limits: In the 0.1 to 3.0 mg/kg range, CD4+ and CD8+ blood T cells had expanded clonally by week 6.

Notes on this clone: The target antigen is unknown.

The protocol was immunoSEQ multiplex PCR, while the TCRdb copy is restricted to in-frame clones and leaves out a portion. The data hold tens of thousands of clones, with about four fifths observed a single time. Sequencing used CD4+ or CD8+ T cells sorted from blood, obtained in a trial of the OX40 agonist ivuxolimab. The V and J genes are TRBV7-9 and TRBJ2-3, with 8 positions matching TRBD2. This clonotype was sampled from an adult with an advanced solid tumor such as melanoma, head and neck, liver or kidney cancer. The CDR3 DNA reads TGTGCCAGCAGCTTAGTAGGGCGGGAGGCCGGAGATACGCAGTATTTT. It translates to CASSLVGREAGDTQYF.